This entry features one TCR beta chain sequence. The sample comes from a study of cytotoxic CD8 clonotypes in ibrutinib-treated CLL. V lost 1 base and J lost 2; bases outside the gene matches: 4. Germline CDR1 and CDR2: SGHTA and FQGNSA. This CDR3 region has 15 residues. Assay used: immunoSEQ multiplex PCR; TCRdb lists only in-frame clones, some missing. The profile shows almost 85,000 clones, 86% of them singletons. The gene calls are TRBV7-2 and TRBJ1-1; 7 positions agree with TRBD1. The sequencing here drew on PBMCs, taken before ibrutinib treatment. This clonotype was sampled from a human donor with chronic lymphocytic leukemia. This CDR3 is CASSLGTGLNTEAFF. CDR3 sequence (DNA): TGTGCCAGCAGCTTAGGGACAGGTCTAAACACTGAAGCTTTCTTT.